Listed below are T cell receptor beta chains from one sample, sequenced in a study of blood T cell repertoires in COVID-19. Repertoires were generated with immunoSEQ multiplex PCR, while TCRdb's copy carries only in-frame clones and drops some. The sample contains about 470,000 clones, around 90% of which appear only once. Source material: PBMCs or T cells enriched from blood (not recorded which). These receptors came from a woman aged 18-29 years who had recovered from COVID-19. The CDR3 runs from the conserved cysteine through the conserved F or W. The D gene is left open where the match is weak. Expanded clones get a size class; other rows say once, few or many, or leave the size out.

d_call,clone_size,v_call,j_call,cdr3_aa,cdr3_nt
.,.,TRBV27,TRBJ2-7,CASSFGGGEQYF,TGTGCCAGCAGTTTTGGTGGGGGGGAGCAGTACTTC
TRBD1,once,TRBV2,TRBJ2-5,CASERGTGASETQYF,TGTGCCAGCGAGAGAGGGACAGGGGCATCAGAGACCCAGTACTTC
.,.,TRBV5-4,TRBJ2-1,CASSDAAGSYNEQFF,TGTGCCAGCAGCGACGCGGCAGGGTCCTACAATGAGCAGTTCTTC
TRBD1,.,TRBV6-5,TRBJ1-2,CASSYRQGNGYTF,TGTGCCAGCAGTTACAGACAGGGGAATGGCTACACCTTC
TRBD1,.,TRBV5-1,TRBJ1-2,CASSLGGQGDGYTF,TGCGCCAGCAGCTTGGGGGGACAGGGTGATGGCTACACCTTC
.,.,TRBV30,TRBJ1-2,CAWSRGFYGYTF,TGTGCCTGGAGTCGGGGATTCTATGGCTACACCTTC
TRBD1,.,TRBV27,TRBJ1-6,CASSPGQPNSPLHF,TGTGCCAGCAGTCCGGGACAGCCTAATTCACCCCTCCACTTT
.,.,TRBV19,TRBJ2-1,CASSIGRGDEQFF,TGTGCCAGTAGTATAGGCAGGGGCGATGAGCAGTTCTTC
.,.,TRBV30,TRBJ2-5,CAWSANAPETQYF,TGTGCCTGGAGTGCTAACGCCCCTGAGACCCAGTACTTC
.,.,TRBV11-1,TRBJ1-2,CASSPSGGAGYTF,TGTGCCAGCAGCCCCAGTGGTGGGGCTGGCTACACCTTC
.,.,TRBV18,TRBJ1-1,CASSPGEDTEAFF,TGTGCCAGCTCACCCGGGGAGGACACTGAAGCTTTCTTT
TRBD1,.,TRBV4-1,TRBJ1-1,CASSKMTGGNTEAFF,TGCGCCAGCAGCAAGATGACAGGGGGGAACACTGAAGCTTTCTTT
TRBD2,.,TRBV10-1,TRBJ2-3,CASSSGGGGWQYF,TGCGCCAGCAGCTCCGGGGGGGGAGGATGGCAGTATTTT
.,.,TRBV6-4,TRBJ2-2,CASSDSKGQGRTGELFF,TGTGCCAGCAGTGACTCGAAAGGGCAGGGGAGAACCGGGGAGCTGTTTTTT
.,.,TRBV15,TRBJ2-3,CATSRNPGSHTDTQYF,TGTGCCACCAGCAGGAATCCCGGGTCCCACACAGATACGCAGTATTTT
TRBD1,.,TRBV5-1,TRBJ2-2,CASSLGQGTNTGELFF,TGCGCCAGCAGCTTGGGACAGGGGACGAACACCGGGGAGCTGTTTTTT
.,.,TRBV6-5,TRBJ1-1,CASSSWRQSDTEAFF,TGTGCCAGCAGCTCCTGGAGACAGTCTGACACTGAAGCTTTCTTT
TRBD1,.,TRBV4-1,TRBJ1-6,CASRNGTGTRSPLHF,TGCGCCAGCAGGAACGGGACAGGGACTAGGTCACCCCTCCACTTT
.,.,TRBV2,TRBJ1-6,CARDGREGNSPLHF,TGTGCCAGGGACGGTAGGGAGGGGAATTCACCCCTCCACTTT
TRBD1,.,TRBV7-3,TRBJ2-3,CASSFQPGGVGTDTQYF,TGTGCCAGCAGCTTCCAACCAGGGGGCGTGGGGACAGATACGCAGTATTTT
.,.,TRBV2,TRBJ1-4,CASSEGTGREKLFF,TGTGCCAGCAGTGAGGGCACGGGAAGGGAAAAACTGTTTTTT
.,once,TRBV24-1,TRBJ1-2,CATSDPRGPAGAYYGYTF,TGTGCCACCAGTGATCCCAGGGGCCCGGCGGGGGCTTATTATGGCTACACCTTC
TRBD1,.,TRBV29-1,TRBJ2-3,CSADDRVGDTQYF,TGCAGCGCTGACGACAGGGTTGGAGATACGCAGTATTTT
TRBD1,.,TRBV28,TRBJ1-5,CASSSGQGAPADQPQHF,TGTGCCAGCAGTTCGGGACAGGGGGCCCCGGCCGATCAGCCCCAGCATTTT
.,.,TRBV28,TRBJ1-6,CASSPSLSWNSPLHF,TGTGCCAGCAGCCCATCTCTGAGCTGGAATTCACCCCTCCACTTT
TRBD1,few,TRBV12-5,TRBJ1-6,CASGPSVDRDLSSPLHF,TGTGCTAGTGGTCCCTCGGTGGACAGGGATTTGTCGTCACCCCTCCACTTT
.,.,TRBV2,TRBJ1-1,CASSQRAVNTEAFF,TGTGCCAGCAGTCAGCGGGCGGTGAACACTGAAGCTTTCTTT
.,.,TRBV10-1,TRBJ1-2,CASSGDMGYGYTF,TGCGCCAGCAGTGGCGACATGGGCTATGGCTACACCTTC